This TCR beta chain derives from a study of OX40 agonist ivuxolimab in advanced cancers. Assay: immunoSEQ multiplex PCR; the TCRdb copy retains only in-frame clones and omits some. The data hold tens of thousands of clones, with 85% to 95% observed a single time. V lost 3 bases and J lost 4, with 5 bases in between. The CDR3 consists of 13 residues. Germline loops: CDR1 SGDLS, CDR2 YYNGEE. This TCR was sampled from an adult with an advanced solid tumor such as melanoma, head and neck, liver or kidney cancer. V is TRBV9 and J is TRBJ1-6; no firm D call. Specimen: CD4+ or CD8+ T cells sorted from blood, collected in a trial of the OX40 agonist ivuxolimab. In nucleotides, the CDR3 is TGTGCCAGCAGCGGCAGATATAATTCACCCCTCCACTTT. It specifies CASSGRYNSPLHF.